This T cell receptor beta chain was identified during a study of T cell repertoires in cytomegalovirus infection. Trimming removed 9 bases at V and 0 bases at J, with 15 bases between. Germline loops: CDR1 LNHDA, CDR2 SQIVND (reference sequence). The CDR3 totals 14 residues. This clonotype turned up a few times. Its specificity is unknown. One entry per CDR3 protein, called by TCRdb with MiXCR from the reads. The sample lists some 900,000 distinct CDR3 sequences; around a third were seen once. The rearrangement joins TRBV19 to TRBJ2-7; the D gene is possibly TRBD1 (6 bases). The sequencing here drew on cultured CD8+ T cells from PBMCs, taken from culture after CMV antigen stimulation. This receptor was taken from a human donor in good health (CMV status not recorded). Some clones in this sample may be carry-over from other donors' samples. CDR3 DNA: TGTGCCAGCAACATGGGACATACCTCCTACGAGCAGTACTTC. Its protein is CASNMGHTSYEQYF. Full variable domain (outside the CDR3, taken from reference TRBV19 and TRBJ2-7): DGGITQSPKYLFRKEGQNVTLSCEQNLNHDAMYWYRQDPGQGLRLIYYSQIVNDFQKGDIAEGYSVSREKKESFPLTVTSAQKNPTAFYLCASNMGHTSYEQYFGPGTRLTVT.